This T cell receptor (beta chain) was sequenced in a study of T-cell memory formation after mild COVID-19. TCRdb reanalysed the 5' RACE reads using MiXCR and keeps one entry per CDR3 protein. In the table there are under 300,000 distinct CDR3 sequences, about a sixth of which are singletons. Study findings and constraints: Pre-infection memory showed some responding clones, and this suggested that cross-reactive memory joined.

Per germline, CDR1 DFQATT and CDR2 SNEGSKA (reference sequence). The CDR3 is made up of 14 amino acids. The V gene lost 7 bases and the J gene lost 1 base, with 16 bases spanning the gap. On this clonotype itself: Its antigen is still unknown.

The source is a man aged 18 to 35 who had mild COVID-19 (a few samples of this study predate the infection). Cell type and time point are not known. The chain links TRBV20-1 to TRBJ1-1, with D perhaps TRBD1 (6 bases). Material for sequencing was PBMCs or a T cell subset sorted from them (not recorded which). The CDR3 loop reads CSVSRGGGNTEAFF. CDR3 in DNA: TGCAGTGTATCAAGGGGAGGGGGGAACACTGAAGCTTTCTTT.